This T cell receptor (beta chain) was sequenced in a study of blood T cells in healthy people across ages. The germline gives CDR1 SEHNR, CDR2 FQNEAQ (reference sequence). V gave up 4 bases and J gave up 3 bases, with 14 bases separating them. CDR3 length: 15 amino acids. Using a J-beta primer mix together with a sample-barcoded 5' primer, a second PCR was run for roughly 6 to 12 cycles. TCRdb independently ran MiXCR on the 5' RACE reads; one entry per CDR3 protein. The sample lists approximately 760,000 distinct CDR3 sequences, approximately 25% occurring once. There are a few counts of this clonotype. The same sample was also studied in work on T cells of mothers and their children.

The chain links TRBV7-9 to TRBJ2-3; D gene uncertain. This TCR derives from a boy between 10 and 17 years old in good health. Sequenced input: blood. The CDR3 reads CASSSRIPFTDTQYF. The CDR3 coding sequence is TGTGCCAGCAGCTCGAGGATCCCCTTTACAGATACGCAGTATTTT.